This TCR beta chain originates from a study of read filtering for tumor transcriptome and immune sequencing. The wider study: After DNase treatment, RNA was made into whole-transcriptome libraries. Study conclusions and caveats: Without single-read clonotypes, shared clonotype proportions correlated more between IR-seq and RNA-seq. In IR-seq, single-read clonotypes were around four fifths of clonotypes but around 3.2% of reads. The CD138-negative fraction was mixed bone marrow immune cells, not pure T cells.

V lost 1 base and J lost 4; bases outside the gene matches: 2. In germline, CDR1 is SGHTA, CDR2 FQGNSA. The CDR3 totals 14 residues. This clonotype was counted many times. Its antigen is as yet unknown. The library was built from roughly 400 ng RNA with molecular barcoded adaptors for alpha/delta and beta/gamma chains. TCRdb redid the calling of the reads with MiXCR, one entry per CDR3 protein. The repertoire holds tens of thousands of distinct CDR3 sequences, with about 19% as singletons. V and J are TRBV7-2 and TRBJ2-3; TRBD2 aligns across 7 bases. The sample was a population of CD138-negative cells sorted from bone marrow. The TCR comes from a donor at least 40 years old with multiple myeloma. In nucleotides, the CDR3 is TGTGCCAGCAGCTTAGGTCGGGGGGCAGATACGCAGTATTTT. This encodes CASSLGRGADTQYF.